Only a few counts were recorded for the clone carrying this TCR beta chain. Its matching antigen is unknown. This sample is drawn from a study of T-cell reconstitution after alpha-beta-depleted transplantation in children. During its preparation, the TCRbeta library received unique molecular identifiers. MiXCR was run by TCRdb on the PCR reads, yielding one entry per CDR3 protein. Found here are around 580,000 distinct CDR3 sequences, more than 20% of them singletons; the top ten hold 30% to 45%. Germline V lookup: CDR1 SQVTM, CDR2 ANQGSEA. This CDR3 is built from 14 residues. V dropped 6 bases and J dropped 9; count of bases not matched to a gene: 7. Study-wide findings and caveats: From surviving recipient T cells and thymic progenitors came the high day-60 TCRbeta diversity observed in some patients. Reported findings indicate that, about two months after transplant, alpha-beta T cells came from several hundred expanded clones, which were derived from non-depleted graft cells. T-cell counts and diversity at one year following transplant were attributed mainly to newly produced T cells.

Sequenced here: PBMCs, sampled before TCRalphabeta/CD19-depleted stem cell transplant. The receptor was isolated from a boy in the first two years of life with Wiskott-Aldrich syndrome, due to receive a stem cell transplant. This chain links TRBV29-1 with TRBJ2-1; TRBD2 agrees at 14 bases. CDR3 bases: TGCAGCGTCGCCCGTGGACTAGCGGGAGGTGAGCAGTTCTTC. It translates to CSVARGLAGGEQFF.